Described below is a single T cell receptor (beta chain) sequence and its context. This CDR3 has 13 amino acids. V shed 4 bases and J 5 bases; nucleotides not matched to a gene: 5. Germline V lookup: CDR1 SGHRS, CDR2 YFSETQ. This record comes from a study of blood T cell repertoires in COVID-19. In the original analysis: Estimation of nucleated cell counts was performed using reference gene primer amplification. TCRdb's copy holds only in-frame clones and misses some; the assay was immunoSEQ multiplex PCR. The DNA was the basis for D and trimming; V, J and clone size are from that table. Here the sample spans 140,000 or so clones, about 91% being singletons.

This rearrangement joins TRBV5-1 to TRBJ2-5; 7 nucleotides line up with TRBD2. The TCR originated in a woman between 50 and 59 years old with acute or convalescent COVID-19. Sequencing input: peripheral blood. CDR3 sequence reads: CASSPGGWETQYF. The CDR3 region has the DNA TGCGCCAGCAGCCCGGGGGGATGGGAGACCCAGTACTTC.